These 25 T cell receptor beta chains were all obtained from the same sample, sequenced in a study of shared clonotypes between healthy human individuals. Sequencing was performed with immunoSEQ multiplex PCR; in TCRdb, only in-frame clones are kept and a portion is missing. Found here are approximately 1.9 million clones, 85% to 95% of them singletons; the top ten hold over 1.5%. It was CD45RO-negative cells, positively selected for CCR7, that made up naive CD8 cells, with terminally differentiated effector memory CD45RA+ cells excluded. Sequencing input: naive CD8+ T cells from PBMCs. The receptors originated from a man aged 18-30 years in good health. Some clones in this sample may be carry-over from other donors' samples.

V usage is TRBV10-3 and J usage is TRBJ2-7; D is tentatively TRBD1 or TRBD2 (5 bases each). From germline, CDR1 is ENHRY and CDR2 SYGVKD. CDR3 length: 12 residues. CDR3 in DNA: TGTGCTAGCAGGGAGAGCTCCTACGAGCAGTACTTC. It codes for CASRESSYEQYF.

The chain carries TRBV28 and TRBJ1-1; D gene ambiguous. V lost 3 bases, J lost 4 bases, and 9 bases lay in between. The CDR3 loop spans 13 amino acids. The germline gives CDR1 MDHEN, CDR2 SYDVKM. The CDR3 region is CASSLGEGTEAFF. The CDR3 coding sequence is TGTGCCAGCAGTTTGGGCGAGGGCACTGAAGCTTTCTTT.

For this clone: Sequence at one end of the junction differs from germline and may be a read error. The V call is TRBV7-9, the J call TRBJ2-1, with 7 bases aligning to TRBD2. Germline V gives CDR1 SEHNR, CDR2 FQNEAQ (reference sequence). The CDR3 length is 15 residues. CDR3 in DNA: TGTGCCAGCAGCATAGCGGGTACCCTCTACAATGAGCAGTTCTTC. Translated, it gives CASSIAGTLYNEQFF.

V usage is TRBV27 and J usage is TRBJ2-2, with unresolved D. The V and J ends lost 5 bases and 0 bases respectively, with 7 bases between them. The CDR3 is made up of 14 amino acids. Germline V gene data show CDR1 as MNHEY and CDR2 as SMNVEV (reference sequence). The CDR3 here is CASSVLANTGELFF. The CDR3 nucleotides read TGTGCCAGCAGTGTGTTAGCGAACACCGGGGAGCTGTTTTTT.

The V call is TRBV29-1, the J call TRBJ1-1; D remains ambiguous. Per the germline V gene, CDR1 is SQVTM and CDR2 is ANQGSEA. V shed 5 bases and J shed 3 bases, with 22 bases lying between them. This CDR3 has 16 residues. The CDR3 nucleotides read TGCAGCGTTCCGGGAGTTTTATCGGGAGACTACACTGAAGCTTTCTTT. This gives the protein CSVPGVLSGDYTEAFF.

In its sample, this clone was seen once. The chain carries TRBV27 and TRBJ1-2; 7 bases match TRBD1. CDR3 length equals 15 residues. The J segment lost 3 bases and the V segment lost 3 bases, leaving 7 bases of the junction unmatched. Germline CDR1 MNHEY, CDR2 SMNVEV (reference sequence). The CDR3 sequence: CASSFRGGADYGYTF. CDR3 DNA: TGTGCCAGCAGTTTCAGGGGGGGGGCTGACTATGGCTACACCTTC.

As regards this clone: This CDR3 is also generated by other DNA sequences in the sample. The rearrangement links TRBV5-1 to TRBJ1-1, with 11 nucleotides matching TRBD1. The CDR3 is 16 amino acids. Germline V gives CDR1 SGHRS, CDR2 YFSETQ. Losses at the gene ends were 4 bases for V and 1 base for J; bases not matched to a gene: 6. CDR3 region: CASSPGTGGTNTEAFF. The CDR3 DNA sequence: TGCGCCAGCAGCCCGGGGACAGGGGGGACGAACACTGAAGCTTTCTTT. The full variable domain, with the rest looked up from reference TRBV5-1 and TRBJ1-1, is KAGVTQTPRYLIKTRGQQVTLSCSPISGHRSVSWYQQTPGQGLQFLFEYFSETQRNKGNFPGRFSGRQFSNSRSEMNVSTLELGDSALYLCASSPGTGGTNTEAFFGQGTRLTVV.

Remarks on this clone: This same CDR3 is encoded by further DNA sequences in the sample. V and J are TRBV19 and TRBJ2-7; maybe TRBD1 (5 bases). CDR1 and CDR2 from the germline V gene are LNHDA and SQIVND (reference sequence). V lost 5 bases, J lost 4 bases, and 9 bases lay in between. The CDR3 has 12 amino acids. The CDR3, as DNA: TGTGCCAGTAGTCCTGACAGATACGAGCAGTACTTC. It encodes CASSPDRYEQYF.

The CDR3 region is CASTGGLQNTGELFF. The CDR3 DNA reads TGTGCCAGCACGGGCGGACTCCAGAACACCGGGGAGCTGTTTTTT. This chain uses TRBV7-9 with TRBJ2-2, with D possibly being TRBD2 (5 bases). Germline lookup yields CDR1 SEHNR and CDR2 FQNEAQ (reference sequence). The CDR3 covers 15 residues. The germline V and J ends were trimmed by 7 bases and 1 base, with 13 bases remaining between them.

CDR3 nucleotides: TGTGCCAGCAGTGAGGTGCACTCTGGGGCCAACGTCCTGACTTTC. Encoded protein: CASSEVHSGANVLTF. The genes are TRBV25-1 and TRBJ2-6; the D is unclear. The CDR3 is 15 amino acids. The germline V and J ends were trimmed by 3 bases and 0 bases, with 6 bases remaining between them. In germline, CDR1 is MGHDK, CDR2 SYGVNS.

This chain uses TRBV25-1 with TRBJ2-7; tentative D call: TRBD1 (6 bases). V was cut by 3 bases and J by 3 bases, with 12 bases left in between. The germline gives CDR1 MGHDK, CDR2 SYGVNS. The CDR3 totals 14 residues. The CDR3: CASSDLGALYEQYF. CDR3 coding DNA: TGTGCCAGCAGTGATCTGGGGGCTCTCTACGAGCAGTACTTC.

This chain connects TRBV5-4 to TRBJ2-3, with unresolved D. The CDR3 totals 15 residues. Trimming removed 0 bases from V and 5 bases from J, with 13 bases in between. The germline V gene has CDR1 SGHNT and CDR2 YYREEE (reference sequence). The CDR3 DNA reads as TGTGCCAGCAGCTTGGCGCCACCTCCAAAAGATACGCAGTATTTT. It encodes CASSLAPPPKDTQYF.

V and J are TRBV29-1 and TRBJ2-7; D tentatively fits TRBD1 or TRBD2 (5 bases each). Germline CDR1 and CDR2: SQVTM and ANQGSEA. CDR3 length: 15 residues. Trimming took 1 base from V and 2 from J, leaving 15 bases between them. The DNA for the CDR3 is TGCAGCGTTGAAGGTCTCGGGGCCAGGGCCTACGAGCAGTACTTC. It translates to CSVEGLGARAYEQYF.

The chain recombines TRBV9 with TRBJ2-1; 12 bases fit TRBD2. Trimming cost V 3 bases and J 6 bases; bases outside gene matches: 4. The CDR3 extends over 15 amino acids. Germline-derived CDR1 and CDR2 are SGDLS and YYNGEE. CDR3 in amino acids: CASSAGLAGRNEQFF. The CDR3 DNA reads TGTGCCAGCAGCGCGGGACTAGCGGGCCGCAATGAGCAGTTCTTC.

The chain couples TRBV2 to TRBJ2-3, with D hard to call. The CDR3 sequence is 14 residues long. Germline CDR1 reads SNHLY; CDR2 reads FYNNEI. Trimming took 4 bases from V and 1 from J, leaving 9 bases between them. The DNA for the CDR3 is TGTGCCAGCAGTGCCTATGGCGGCACAGATACGCAGTATTTT. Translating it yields CASSAYGGTDTQYF.

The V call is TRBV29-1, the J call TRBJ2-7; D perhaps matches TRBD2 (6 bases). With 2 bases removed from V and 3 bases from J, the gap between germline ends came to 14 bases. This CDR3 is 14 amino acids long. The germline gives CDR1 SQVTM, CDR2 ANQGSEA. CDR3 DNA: TGCAGCGTTGAAACCTCTAGCGCCGGCTACGAGCAGTACTTC. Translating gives CSVETSSAGYEQYF.

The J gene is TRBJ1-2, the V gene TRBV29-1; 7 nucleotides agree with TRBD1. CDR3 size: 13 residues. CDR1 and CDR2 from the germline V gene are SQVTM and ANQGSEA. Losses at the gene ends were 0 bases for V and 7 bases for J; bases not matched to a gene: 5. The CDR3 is CSVEDDRASGYTF. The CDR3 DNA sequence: TGCAGCGTTGAAGACGACAGGGCATCTGGCTACACCTTC.

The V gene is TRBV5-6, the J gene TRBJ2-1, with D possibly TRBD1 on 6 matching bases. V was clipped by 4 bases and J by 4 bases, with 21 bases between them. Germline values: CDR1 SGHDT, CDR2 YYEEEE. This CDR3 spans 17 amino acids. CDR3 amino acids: CASSTGQLYAIYNEQFF. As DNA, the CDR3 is TGTGCCAGCAGCACAGGACAGTTATATGCAATTTACAATGAGCAGTTCTTC.

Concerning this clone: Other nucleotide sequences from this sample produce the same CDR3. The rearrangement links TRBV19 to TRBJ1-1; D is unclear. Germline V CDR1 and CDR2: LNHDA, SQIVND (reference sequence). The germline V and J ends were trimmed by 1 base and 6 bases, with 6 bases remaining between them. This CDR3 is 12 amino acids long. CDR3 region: CASSIGPSEAFF. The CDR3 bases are TGTGCCAGTAGTATAGGTCCGTCTGAAGCTTTCTTT.

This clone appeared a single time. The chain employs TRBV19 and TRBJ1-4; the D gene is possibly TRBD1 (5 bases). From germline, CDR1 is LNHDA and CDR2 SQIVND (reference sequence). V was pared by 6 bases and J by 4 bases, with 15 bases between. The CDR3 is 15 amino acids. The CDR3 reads CASRLTDRLNEKLFF. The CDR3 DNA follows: TGTGCCAGTAGGTTAACCGACAGACTTAATGAAAAACTGTTTTTT.

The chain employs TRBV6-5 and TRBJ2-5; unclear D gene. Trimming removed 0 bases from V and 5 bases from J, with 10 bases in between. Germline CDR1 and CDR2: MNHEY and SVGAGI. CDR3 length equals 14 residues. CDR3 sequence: CASSYSLLGETQYF. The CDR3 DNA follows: TGTGCCAGCAGTTACTCGTTACTGGGGGAGACCCAGTACTTC.

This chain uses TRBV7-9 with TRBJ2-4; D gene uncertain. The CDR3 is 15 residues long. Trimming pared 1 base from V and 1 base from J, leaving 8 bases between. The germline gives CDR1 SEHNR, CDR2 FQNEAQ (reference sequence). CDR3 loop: CASSLVGLAKNIQYF. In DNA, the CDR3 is TGTGCCAGCAGCTTAGTGGGATTGGCCAAAAACATTCAGTACTTC.

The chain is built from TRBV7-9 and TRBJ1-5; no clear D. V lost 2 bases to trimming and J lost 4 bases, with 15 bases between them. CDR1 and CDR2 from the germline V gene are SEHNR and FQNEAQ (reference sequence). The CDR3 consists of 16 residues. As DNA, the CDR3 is TGTGCCAGCAGCTTAACGGGTGCCAATGAAAATCAGCCCCAGCATTTT. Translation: CASSLTGANENQPQHF.

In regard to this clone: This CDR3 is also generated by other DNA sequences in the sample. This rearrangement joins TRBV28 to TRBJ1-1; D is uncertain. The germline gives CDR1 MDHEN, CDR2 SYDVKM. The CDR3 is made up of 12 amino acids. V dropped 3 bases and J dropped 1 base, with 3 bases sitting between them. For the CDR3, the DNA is TGTGCCAGCAGTTTTACGAACACTGAAGCTTTCTTT. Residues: CASSFTNTEAFF. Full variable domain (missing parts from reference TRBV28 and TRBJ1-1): DVKVTQSSRYLVKRTGEKVFLECVQDMDHENMFWYRQDPGLGLRLIYFSYDVKMKEKGDIPEGYSVSREKKERFSLILESASTNQTSMYLCASSFTNTEAFFGQGTRLTVV.

The CDR3 sequence is CASSHRDPAYEQYF. The CDR3 DNA reads TGTGCCAGCAGTCACAGGGATCCGGCCTACGAGCAGTACTTC. V is TRBV27 and J is TRBJ2-7; tentative D call: TRBD1 (6 bases). Germline assignment: CDR1 MNHEY and CDR2 SMNVEV (reference sequence). The CDR3 length is 14 residues. V lost 5 bases and J 2 bases, leaving 13 bases between the germline ends.